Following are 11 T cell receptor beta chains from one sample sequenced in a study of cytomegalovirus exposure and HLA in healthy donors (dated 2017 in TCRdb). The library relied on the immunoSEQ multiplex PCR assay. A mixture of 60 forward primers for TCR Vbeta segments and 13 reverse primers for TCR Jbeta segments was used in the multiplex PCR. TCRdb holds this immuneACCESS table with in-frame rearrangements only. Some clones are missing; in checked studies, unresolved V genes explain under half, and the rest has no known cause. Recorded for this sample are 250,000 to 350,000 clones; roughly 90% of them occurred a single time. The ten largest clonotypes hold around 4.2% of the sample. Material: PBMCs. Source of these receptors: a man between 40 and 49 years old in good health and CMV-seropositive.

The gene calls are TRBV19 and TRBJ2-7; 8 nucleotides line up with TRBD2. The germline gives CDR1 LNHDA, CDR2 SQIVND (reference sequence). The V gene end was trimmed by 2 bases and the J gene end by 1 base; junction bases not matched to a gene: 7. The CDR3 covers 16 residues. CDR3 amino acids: CASSITSGALSYEQYF. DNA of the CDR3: TGTGCCAGTAGTATAACTAGCGGCGCCTTATCCTACGAGCAGTACTTC.

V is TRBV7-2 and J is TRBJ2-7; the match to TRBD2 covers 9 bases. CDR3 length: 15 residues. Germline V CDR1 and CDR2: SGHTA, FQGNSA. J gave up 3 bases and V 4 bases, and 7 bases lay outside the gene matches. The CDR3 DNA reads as TGTGCCAGCAGCTCAAGGGCGGGAGGGATCTACGAGCAGTACTTC. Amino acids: CASSSRAGGIYEQYF.

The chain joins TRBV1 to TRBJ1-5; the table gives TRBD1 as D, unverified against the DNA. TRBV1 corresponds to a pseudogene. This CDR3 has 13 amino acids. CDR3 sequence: CTSSRDSDQPQHF. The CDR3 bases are TGCACCAGCAGCCGGGACAGCGATCAGCCCCAGCATTTT.

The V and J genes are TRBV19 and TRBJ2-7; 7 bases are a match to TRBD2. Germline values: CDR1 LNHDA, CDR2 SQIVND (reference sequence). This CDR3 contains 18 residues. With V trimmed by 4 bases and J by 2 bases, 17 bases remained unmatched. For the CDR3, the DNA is TGTGCCAGTAGTAGCGGGAGTATATCCCGGGGCCCAACCTACGAGCAGTACTTC. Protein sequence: CASSSGSISRGPTYEQYF.

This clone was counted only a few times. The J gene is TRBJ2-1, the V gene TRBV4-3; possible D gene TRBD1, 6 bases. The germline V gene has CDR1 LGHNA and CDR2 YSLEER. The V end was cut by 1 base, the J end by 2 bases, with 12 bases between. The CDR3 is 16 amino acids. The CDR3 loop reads CASSQADRPPYNEQFF. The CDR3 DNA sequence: TGCGCCAGCAGCCAAGCAGACAGGCCTCCCTACAATGAGCAGTTCTTC.

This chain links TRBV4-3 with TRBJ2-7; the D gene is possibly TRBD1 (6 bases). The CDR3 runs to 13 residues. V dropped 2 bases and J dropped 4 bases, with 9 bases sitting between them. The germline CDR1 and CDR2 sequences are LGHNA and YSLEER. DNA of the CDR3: TGCGCCAGCAGCCAAAAACAGGGTTACGAGCAGTACTTC. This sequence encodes CASSQKQGYEQYF.

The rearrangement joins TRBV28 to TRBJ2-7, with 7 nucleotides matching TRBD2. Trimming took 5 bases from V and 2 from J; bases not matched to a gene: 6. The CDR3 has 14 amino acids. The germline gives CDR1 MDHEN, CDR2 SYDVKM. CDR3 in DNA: TGTGCCAGCAGTGCTAGCGGACCTCCCTACGAGCAGTACTTC. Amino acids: CASSASGPPYEQYF. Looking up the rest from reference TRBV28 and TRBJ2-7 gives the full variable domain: DVKVTQSSRYLVKRTGEKVFLECVQDMDHENMFWYRQDPGLGLRLIYFSYDVKMKEKGDIPEGYSVSREKKERFSLILESASTNQTSMYLCASSASGPPYEQYFGPGTRLTVT.

The CDR3 DNA reads as TGTGCCAGCAGTTACGCCGGGGGGTTTTCGGAGACCCAGTACTTC. As protein: CASSYAGGFSETQYF. The rearrangement joins TRBV6-5 to TRBJ2-5, with 7 bases matching TRBD2. V lost 2 bases, J lost 5 bases, and 8 bases stayed unmatched. The germline V gene encodes CDR1 MNHEY and CDR2 SVGAGI. This CDR3 has 15 residues.

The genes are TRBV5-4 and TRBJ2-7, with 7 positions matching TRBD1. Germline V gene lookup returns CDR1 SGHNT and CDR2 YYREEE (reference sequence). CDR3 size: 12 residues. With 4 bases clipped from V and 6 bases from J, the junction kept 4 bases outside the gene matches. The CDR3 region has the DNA TGTGCCAGCAGCCAGAACAGGGGCGAGCAGTACTTC. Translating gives CASSQNRGEQYF.

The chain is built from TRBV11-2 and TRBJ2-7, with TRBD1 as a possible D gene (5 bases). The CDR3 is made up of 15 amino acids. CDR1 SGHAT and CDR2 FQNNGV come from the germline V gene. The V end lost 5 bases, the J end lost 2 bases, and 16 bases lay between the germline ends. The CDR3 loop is CASSPIGVLAYEQYF. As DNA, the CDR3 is TGTGCCAGCAGCCCCATAGGGGTATTAGCCTACGAGCAGTACTTC.

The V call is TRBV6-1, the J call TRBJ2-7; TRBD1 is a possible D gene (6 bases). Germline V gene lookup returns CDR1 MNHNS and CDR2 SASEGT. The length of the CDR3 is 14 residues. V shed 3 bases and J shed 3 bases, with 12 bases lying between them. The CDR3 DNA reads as TGTGCCAGCAGTGACCCCGCGGACAGCTACGAGCAGTACTTC. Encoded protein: CASSDPADSYEQYF.